This T cell receptor (beta chain) was captured in a study of T-cell reconstitution after alpha-beta-depleted transplantation in children. This CDR3 has 18 residues. V lost 2 bases to trimming and J lost 5 bases; unmatched junction nucleotides: 15. During its preparation, the TCRbeta library received unique molecular identifiers. TCRdb re-derived calls from the PCR reads in MiXCR, one entry per CDR3 protein. The data hold about 350,000 distinct CDR3 sequences, with around 16% observed a single time. Findings and caveats of the study: Reported findings indicate that, about two months after transplant, alpha-beta T cells came from several hundred expanded clones, which were derived from non-depleted graft cells. Certain patients had high TCRbeta diversity at day 60, and it came from recipient T cells and thymic progenitors that survived. One year after transplant, T-cell counts and diversity came mostly from newly produced T cells.

This clonotype was seen a handful of times. No antigen is known for it. The chain carries TRBV12-3 or TRBV12-4 and TRBJ1-5, with 7 bases matching TRBD1. Source: PBMCs, mostly from graft donor cells, taken 360 days after TCRalphabeta/CD19-depleted stem cell transplant. The source is a male patient between 2 and 9 years old who had a stem cell transplant for acute lymphoblastic leukemia, so the T cells may come from the graft donor. CDR3 loop: CASSLRTGSSRGDQPQHF. CDR3 DNA: TGTGCCAGCAGTTTAAGGACAGGTTCTTCCCGGGGCGATCAGCCCCAGCATTTT.